This T cell receptor (beta chain) was captured by sequencing in a study of T cell responses to AZD1222 COVID-19 vaccine. Whole-study findings and limits: At 160-218 and 743-854, vaccine-associated CD4 TCRs were dominant, and they spanned spike.

J gave up 6 bases and V 2 bases, and 2 bases lay outside the gene matches. The CDR3 extends over 13 amino acids. The germline gives CDR1 MNHEY, CDR2 SMNVEV (reference sequence). Produced via immunoSEQ multiplex PCR; TCRdb's table is partial and in-frame only. This table holds 150,000 or so clones, more than 85% found once. About this clone: Its specificity is unknown.

The sample in question was peripheral blood, obtained on day 0 of AZD1222 vaccination. This chain connects TRBV27 to TRBJ2-7; 9 nucleotides agree with TRBD1. The receptor comes from an adult in good health. The CDR3 DNA reads as TGTGCCAGCAGTTTAACAGGGGGCGGCGAGCAGTACTTC. Protein: CASSLTGGGEQYF.